Each of the 4 T cell receptor beta chains below was sequenced from the same sample in a study of vaccination and CD4 T cells after COVID-19. Treatment described: approximately 10-day PBMC culture with coronavirus spike peptide pools or control peptides (ViraFEST assay). Their cognate antigens are unknown. Cultured CD4+ T cell DNA underwent sequencing with the Oncomine TCR Beta short-read assay. One entry per CDR3 protein results from TCRdb running MiXCR on the PCR reads. The sample has 15,000 or so distinct CDR3 sequences; approximately 62% are singletons. Material for sequencing was CD4+ T cells from blood, cultured in vitro. These receptors came from a human donor who had recovered from COVID-19.

The V gene is TRBV6-2 or TRBV6-3, the J gene TRBJ2-6; D gene ambiguous. The ends were cut back, 3 bases at V and 1 base at J, with 7 bases in the middle. The CDR3 spans 15 residues. Germline loops: CDR1 MNHEY, CDR2 SVGEGT. CDR3 nucleotides: TGTGCCAGCAGTTATCCTGTTTCTGGGGCCAACGTCCTGACTTTC. It codes for CASSYPVSGANVLTF.

This clonotype was seen only a few times. The rearrangement joins TRBV24-1 to TRBJ2-5, with D possibly matching TRBD1 (6 bases). Per the germline V gene, CDR1 is KGHDR and CDR2 is SFDVKD. Trimming cost V 3 bases and J 1 base, with 11 bases left between them. This CDR3 has 15 amino acids. The CDR3 sequence: CATSDPRTAQETQYF. CDR3 DNA: TGTGCCACCAGTGATCCCCGGACAGCCCAAGAGACCCAGTACTTC.

The chain carries TRBV20-1 and TRBJ1-2, with D hard to call. V was clipped by 4 bases and J by 6 bases, with 9 bases between them. The germline V gene has CDR1 DFQATT and CDR2 SNEGSKA (reference sequence). CDR3 length: 11 amino acids. The CDR3: CSATQNDGYTF. The CDR3 region has the DNA TGCAGTGCTACACAGAATGATGGCTACACCTTC.

This chain links TRBV30 with TRBJ1-2; tentatively, D is TRBD1 (5 bases). The germline V gene encodes CDR1 GTSNPN and CDR2 SVGIG (reference sequence). This CDR3 comprises 11 residues. The V end was cut by 1 base, the J end by 10 bases, with 10 bases between. DNA of the CDR3: TGTGCCTGGAGTGGGGGAGGGGACTACACCTTC. It is translated as CAWSGGGDYTF.